This T cell receptor beta chain was identified in a study of memory CD4+ T cells and cytomegalovirus serostatus. Unmatched junction bases numbered 6, after V lost 6 bases and J lost 0 bases. The germline V gene encodes CDR1 SQVTM and CDR2 ANQGSEA. The CDR3 is 14 residues long. Sequencing used immunoSEQ multiplex PCR; TCRdb keeps in-frame clones, though not all of them. The sample has about 92,000 clones, approximately 80% seen once. Single viable CD3+CD4+CD8-CD45RO+ cells were sorted as the memory CD4+ T cells. This chain links TRBV29-1 with TRBJ1-1; TRBD1 matches at 8 bases. This TCR came from an adult in good health and CMV-seropositive. The source material was memory CD4+ T cells from blood. This chain's CDR3 is CSVGTGSLNTEAFF. The DNA of the CDR3 is TGCAGCGTGGGGACAGGAAGCTTGAACACTGAAGCTTTCTTT.